One sample yielded the 32 T cell receptor beta chains listed below, sequenced in a study of control samples from healthy donors and cancer patients. Sequenced by immunoSEQ multiplex PCR; TCRdb stores in-frame clones only, minus some. The top ten hold roughly 4% of the sample, which has about 110,000 clones, roughly 90% seen once. Sequencing used PBMCs. These receptors all stem from an older woman with lung cancer.

V and J are TRBV6-5 and TRBJ1-1, with 7 nucleotides matching TRBD1. Trimming took 6 bases from V and 8 from J; bases not matched to a gene: 6. Germline CDR1 is MNHEY and CDR2 is SVGAGI. The CDR3 has 12 residues. Here the CDR3 DNA reads TGTGCCAGCAGAACGACAGGGAACGAAGCTTTCTTT. Translated: CASRTTGNEAFF.

Only one count was recorded for this clone. The V call is TRBV18, the J call TRBJ1-1, with D unresolved. The CDR3 is 14 amino acids. Germline CDR1 and CDR2: KGHSH and LQKENI. V lost 3 bases and J 0 bases, leaving 8 bases between the germline ends. The DNA of the CDR3 is TGTGCCAGCTCACCGTCGGTGGTGAACACTGAAGCTTTCTTT. It translates to CASSPSVVNTEAFF.

The chain uses TRBV20-1 and TRBJ2-1, with a possible D match to TRBD2 (6 bases). CDR1 is DFQATT, CDR2 SNEGSKA, per germline (reference sequence). This CDR3 has 11 residues. V was cut by 1 base and J by 15 bases, with 13 bases left in between. The CDR3 here is CSARVGTGPFF. CDR3 in DNA: TGCAGTGCTAGAGTGGGGACTGGTCCGTTCTTC.

The rearrangement links TRBV6-5 to TRBJ2-1; D perhaps matches TRBD2 (5 bases). The CDR3 covers 14 residues. The ends were cut back, 6 bases at V and 1 base at J, with 10 bases in the middle. Germline values: CDR1 MNHEY, CDR2 SVGAGI. CDR3: CASRGSWSYNEQFF. The CDR3 DNA sequence: TGTGCCAGCAGAGGGAGCTGGTCCTACAATGAGCAGTTCTTC.

The chain joins TRBV6-6 to TRBJ2-1, with TRBD2 matching 7 bases. The CDR3 runs 15 residues. CDR1 and CDR2 from the germline V gene are MNHNY and SVGAGI (reference sequence). J lost 8 bases, V lost 4 bases, and 11 bases had no gene match. CDR3 amino acids: CASSFYLTSRDEQFF. CDR3 DNA sequence: TGTGCCAGCAGTTTTTATTTGACTAGCCGCGATGAGCAGTTCTTC.

V usage is TRBV4-1 and J usage is TRBJ2-3, with a tentative D call TRBD2 (5 bases). Trimming shortened V by 1 base and J by 4 bases, and 12 bases separated the two germline ends. The CDR3 contains 15 residues. The germline gives CDR1 MGHRA, CDR2 YSYEKL. The CDR3 sequence: CASSQGPTRADTQYF. CDR3 DNA: TGCGCCAGCAGCCAAGGGCCGACGCGGGCAGATACGCAGTATTTT.

This clone has just a few counts. The chain uses TRBV19 and TRBJ2-1; D possibly corresponds to TRBD1 (5 bases). The CDR3 spans 17 residues. With 1 base removed from V and 6 bases from J, the gap between germline ends came to 19 bases. In germline, CDR1 is LNHDA, CDR2 SQIVND (reference sequence). The CDR3 region is CASSIGSGLEWGNEQFF. The DNA for the CDR3 is TGTGCCAGTAGTATAGGTTCAGGGTTGGAGTGGGGCAATGAGCAGTTCTTC.

The genes are TRBV3-1 (or the pseudogene TRBV3-2) and TRBJ2-7, with D perhaps TRBD1 (5 bases). The CDR3 is 13 amino acids. Germline assignment: CDR1 LGHDT and CDR2 YNNKEL (reference sequence). Trimming shortened V by 0 bases and J by 7 bases, and 10 bases separated the two germline ends. CDR3 amino acids: CASSQDGAGEQYF. The CDR3 coding sequence is TGTGCCAGCAGCCAAGATGGGGCTGGGGAGCAGTACTTC.

The genes are TRBV5-1 and TRBJ2-5; 12 bases agree with TRBD2. The ends lost 0 bases at V and 4 bases at J; junction bases unmatched: 7. This CDR3 has 17 residues. CDR1 is SGHRS and CDR2 is YFSETQ in the germline V gene. CDR3 nucleotides: TGCGCCAGCAGCTTGGATTCTAGCGGGAGGGCCCGAGAGACCCAGTACTTC. Amino acids: CASSLDSSGRARETQYF.

The rearrangement uses TRBV6-5 and TRBJ1-5; the D is unclear. Germline loops: CDR1 MNHEY, CDR2 SVGAGI. The CDR3 spans 15 residues. V shed 5 bases and J shed 0 bases, with 11 bases lying between them. The CDR3 region has the DNA TGTGCCAGCAGTCCCCCCGGTTCTAGCAATCAGCCCCAGCATTTT. This encodes CASSPPGSSNQPQHF.

This clone came up once. The V call is TRBV3-1 (or the pseudogene TRBV3-2), the J call TRBJ2-7; weak D call: TRBD2 (6 bases). With 0 bases removed from V and 3 bases from J, the gap between germline ends came to 15 bases. Looked up from germline, CDR1 is LGHDT and CDR2 is YNNKEL (reference sequence). The CDR3 is made up of 16 amino acids. The CDR3: CASSQDLTLRGYEQYF. The CDR3 bases are TGTGCCAGCAGCCAAGATCTGACCTTGCGGGGCTACGAGCAGTACTTC.

The V call is TRBV5-5, the J call TRBJ2-5; D unclear. This CDR3 region has 16 residues. Germline V gives CDR1 SGHKS, CDR2 YYEKEE (reference sequence). V was trimmed by 3 bases and J by 3 bases, leaving 18 bases between them. CDR3 in amino acids: CASSSFFVLSEETQYF. Here the CDR3 DNA reads TGTGCCAGCAGCTCTTTTTTTGTTTTATCAGAAGAGACCCAGTACTTC.

This clone was picked up one time. The V call is TRBV7-2, the J call TRBJ1-2; D ambiguous. The CDR3 spans 13 residues. The V gene lost 5 bases and the J gene lost 6 bases, with 13 bases spanning the gap. The germline CDR1 and CDR2 sequences are SGHTA and FQGNSA. The DNA of the CDR3 is TGTGCCAGCAGCCCTGGGTCCCCCGATGGCTACACCTTC. Protein product: CASSPGSPDGYTF. Variable domain in full (rest from reference TRBV7-2 and TRBJ1-2): GAGVSQSPSNKVTEKGKDVELRCDPISGHTALYWYRQSLGQGLEFLIYFQGNSAPDKSGLPSDRFSAERTGGSVSTLTIQRTQQEDSAVYLCASSPGSPDGYTFGSGTRLTVV.

This sequence joins TRBV7-2 and TRBJ2-2, with TRBD1 matching 7 bases. Germline V gene sequence: CDR1 SGHTA, CDR2 FQGNSA. This CDR3 region has 14 residues. V lost 8 bases to trimming and J lost 0 bases; unmatched junction nucleotides: 3. The CDR3 loop is CASRTGANTGELFF. CDR3 sequence (DNA): TGTGCCAGCCGGACAGGTGCGAACACCGGGGAGCTGTTTTTT.

V usage is TRBV29-1 and J usage is TRBJ1-2, with 8 bases identical to TRBD1. This CDR3 is built from 11 residues. V lost 7 bases and J lost 6; bases outside the gene matches: 4. Germline values: CDR1 SQVTM, CDR2 ANQGSEA. The CDR3 protein is CSAGGADGYTF. Here the CDR3 DNA reads TGCAGCGCAGGGGGCGCAGATGGCTACACCTTC.

This clone was observed a single time. The chain joins TRBV5-1 to TRBJ2-1; TRBD2 matches 13 bases. V lost 4 bases to trimming and J lost 4 bases; unmatched junction nucleotides: 8. The CDR3 extends over 17 amino acids. Germline loops: CDR1 SGHRS, CDR2 YFSETQ. The DNA of the CDR3 is TGCGCCAGCAGCCCCGGACTAGCGGGAGCGACGTACAATGAGCAGTTCTTC. This sequence encodes CASSPGLAGATYNEQFF.

J is TRBJ1-1 and V is TRBV9, with a possible D match to TRBD1 (5 bases). CDR1 SGDLS and CDR2 YYNGEE come from the germline V gene. This CDR3 spans 15 amino acids. The V end lost 0 bases, the J end lost 4 bases, and 13 bases lay between the germline ends. The CDR3 region has the DNA TGTGCCAGCAGCGTAGGCGAGGGGAGCCCCACTGAAGCTTTCTTT. Its translation is CASSVGEGSPTEAFF. Supplemented by reference TRBV9 and TRBJ1-1, the full variable domain reads DSGVTQTPKHLITATGQRVTLRCSPRSGDLSVYWYQQSLDQGLQFLIQYYNGEERAKGNILERFSAQQFPDLHSELNLSSLELGDSALYFCASSVGEGSPTEAFFGQGTRLTVV.

The chain couples TRBV5-1 to TRBJ1-5; D is unresolved. The germline V and J ends were trimmed by 3 bases and 0 bases, with 10 bases remaining between them. The CDR3 has 15 residues. The V gene's germline CDR1 is SGHRS and CDR2 YFSETQ. CDR3 loop: CASSYDWNSNQPQHF. The DNA of the CDR3 is TGCGCCAGCAGCTATGACTGGAATAGCAATCAGCCCCAGCATTTT.

The CDR3 protein is CASSFLTQSYEQYF. The CDR3 nucleotides read TGTGCCAGCAGCTTTCTGACCCAGTCCTACGAGCAGTACTTC. This chain connects TRBV5-6 to TRBJ2-7; D not resolved. The CDR3 sequence is 14 residues long. The germline V gene has CDR1 SGHDT and CDR2 YYEEEE. Trimming removed 2 bases at V and 1 base at J, with 10 bases between. Full variable domain (missing parts from reference TRBV5-6 and TRBJ2-7): DAGVTQSPTHLIKTRGQQVTLRCSPKSGHDTVSWYQQALGQGPQFIFQYYEEEERQRGNFPDRFSGHQFPNYSSELNVNALLLGDSALYLCASSFLTQSYEQYFGPGTRLTVT.

The V and J genes are TRBV25-1 and TRBJ1-1; tentatively, D is TRBD1 (5 bases). Germline CDR1 MGHDK, CDR2 SYGVNS. With 1 base removed from V and 4 bases from J, the gap between germline ends came to 7 bases. This CDR3 region has 13 residues. DNA for the CDR3: TGTGCCAGCAGTGAATTGGGGGGCACTGAAGCTTTCTTT. Amino acid sequence: CASSELGGTEAFF.

Regarding this clone: A much larger clone lies one base from this, so it may be a read error. Other DNA sequences of this sample code for an identical CDR3. The rearrangement uses TRBV7-9 and TRBJ2-2; 8 bases line up with TRBD2. This CDR3 region has 14 residues. V lost 7 bases and J lost 8; bases outside the gene matches: 9. The germline gives CDR1 SEHNR, CDR2 FQNEAQ (reference sequence). Here the CDR3 reads CASNTLRGAGELFF. The CDR3 DNA reads TGTGCCAGCAACACCTTGCGGGGGGCTGGGGAGCTGTTTTTT.

CDR3 sequence: CASSLENTAGDTQYF. CDR3 DNA: TGCGCCAGCAGCTTGGAGAACACCGCGGGAGATACGCAGTATTTT. The chain combines TRBV5-1 with TRBJ2-3; a possible D gene is TRBD2 (5 bases). This CDR3 is 15 amino acids long. Trimming took 0 bases from V and 5 from J, leaving 13 bases between them. Germline values: CDR1 SGHRS, CDR2 YFSETQ.

V usage is TRBV5-1 and J usage is TRBJ2-7; no clear D. V was shortened by 4 bases and J by 3 bases, with 17 bases between the two germline ends. Looked up from germline, CDR1 is SGHRS and CDR2 is YFSETQ. This CDR3 has 15 amino acids. The CDR3 reads CASSPTASTNYEQYF. The DNA for the CDR3 is TGCGCCAGCAGCCCGACCGCCAGCACTAACTACGAGCAGTACTTC.

This chain uses TRBV15 with TRBJ1-6, with 7 positions matching TRBD1. The V gene end was trimmed by 2 bases and the J gene end by 0 bases; junction bases not matched to a gene: 4. Per the germline V gene, CDR1 is LNHNV and CDR2 is YYDKDF (reference sequence). This CDR3 is 17 amino acids long. The chain's CDR3 is CATSRQGGFSYNSPLHF. The CDR3 DNA sequence: TGTGCCACCAGCAGACAGGGGGGTTTCTCCTATAATTCACCCCTCCACTTT.

The J gene is TRBJ1-1, the V gene TRBV6-5, with TRBD1 as a possible D gene (6 bases). V was clipped by 6 bases and J by 5 bases, with 7 bases between them. This CDR3 has 11 amino acids. CDR1 is MNHEY, CDR2 SVGAGI, per germline. The DNA for the CDR3 is TGTGCCAGCAGACAGGGTACTGAAGCTTTCTTT. It yields the protein CASRQGTEAFF.

This sequence joins TRBV5-8 and TRBJ1-1; D unclear. V was trimmed by 2 bases and J by 12 bases, leaving 14 bases between them. CDR1 is SGHTS, CDR2 YDEGEE, per germline. The CDR3 totals 12 residues. The chain's CDR3 is CASSFNAIFPFF. CDR3 sequence (DNA): TGTGCCAGCAGCTTTAATGCTATCTTCCCTTTCTTT. The full variable domain, completed using reference TRBV5-8 and TRBJ1-1, is EAGVTQSPTHLIKTRGQQATLRCSPISGHTSVYWYQQALGLGLQFLLWYDEGEERNRGNFPPRFSGRQFPNYSSELNVNALELEDSALYLCASSFNAIFPFFGQGTRLTVV.

The gene calls are TRBV7-8 and TRBJ1-4; the D is unclear. CDR3 length: 16 residues. Germline CDR1 and CDR2: SGHVS and FQNEAQ. Trimming left V 5 bases short and J 3 bases short, with 16 bases between. The CDR3 reads CASSPALGFANEKLFF. The CDR3 region has the DNA TGTGCCAGCAGCCCAGCGTTAGGCTTTGCTAATGAAAAACTGTTTTTT.

The count of this clone is one. The chain employs TRBV2 and TRBJ2-3; 10 positions agree with TRBD2. Trimming at V came to 5 bases and at J to 2 bases, leaving 4 bases not matched to a gene. CDR3 length: 15 residues. Germline CDR1 and CDR2: SNHLY and FYNNEI. The CDR3 bases are TGTGCCAGCAGTCCAGGACTAGCGGACACAGATACGCAGTATTTT. Residues: CASSPGLADTDTQYF.

This clone showed up just once. The genes are TRBV11-3 and TRBJ1-2; possibly TRBD1 for D (6 bases). CDR1 SGHNT and CDR2 YENEEA come from the germline V gene. This CDR3 has 14 amino acids. V was cut by 2 bases and J by 4 bases, with 11 bases left in between. The CDR3 DNA follows: TGTGCCAGCAGCTTACGACAGGCCTCCTATGGCTACACCTTC. Protein sequence: CASSLRQASYGYTF.

The chain employs TRBV12-3 or TRBV12-4 and TRBJ1-2; D ambiguous. The ends were cut back, 4 bases at V and 4 bases at J, with 7 bases in the middle. This CDR3 spans 12 amino acids. CDR3 protein: CASSSGPYGYTF. The CDR3 DNA sequence: TGTGCCAGCAGTTCCGGTCCCTATGGCTACACCTTC.

This chain's CDR3 is CASSQNPAGGGNTIYF. As DNA, the CDR3 is TGTGCCAGCAGCCAAAATCCCGCAGGGGGCGGAAACACCATATATTTT. This chain uses TRBV3-1 (or the pseudogene TRBV3-2) with TRBJ1-3; 8 bases are a match to TRBD1. Germline CDR1 is LGHDT and CDR2 is YNNKEL (reference sequence). The CDR3 has 16 residues. V lost 2 bases and J lost 4; bases outside the gene matches: 7.

This clone was observed a few times. The DNA of the CDR3 is TGTGCCAGCAGCTTATTTGGACGGAAGAACACCGGGGAGCTGTTTTTT. Amino acids: CASSLFGRKNTGELFF. This chain links TRBV7-9 with TRBJ2-2; no reliable D call. This CDR3 region has 16 residues. With 2 bases removed from V and 1 base from J, the gap between germline ends came to 11 bases. Germline V lookup: CDR1 SEHNR, CDR2 FQNEAQ (reference sequence).